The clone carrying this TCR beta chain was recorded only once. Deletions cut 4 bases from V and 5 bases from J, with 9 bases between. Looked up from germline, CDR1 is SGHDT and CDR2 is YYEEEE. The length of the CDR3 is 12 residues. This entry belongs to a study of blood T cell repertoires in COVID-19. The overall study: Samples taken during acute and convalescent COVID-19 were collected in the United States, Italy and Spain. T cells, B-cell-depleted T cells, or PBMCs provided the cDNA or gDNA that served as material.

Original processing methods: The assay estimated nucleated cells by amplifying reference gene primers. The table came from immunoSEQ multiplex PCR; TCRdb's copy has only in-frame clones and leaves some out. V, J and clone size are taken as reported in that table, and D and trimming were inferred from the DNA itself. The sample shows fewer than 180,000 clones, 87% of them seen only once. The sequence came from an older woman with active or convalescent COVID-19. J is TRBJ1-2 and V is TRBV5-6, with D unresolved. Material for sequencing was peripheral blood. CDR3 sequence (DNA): TGTGCCAGCAGCGTCACGGGGTATGGCTACACCTTC. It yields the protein CASSVTGYGYTF.